This passage covers 18 T cell receptor beta chains from one sample sequenced in a study of HIV-infected patients and healthy controls. All unsorted peripheral T cells were captured because whole blood was used without fractionation. 500 ng RNA was reverse transcribed with alpha and beta constant-region primers. Alpha and beta chain libraries were made separately by chain-specific third strand synthesis with multiplexing indices. MiXCR was run by TCRdb on the 5' RACE reads, yielding one entry per CDR3 protein. The top ten hold 5.1% of the sample, which has 17,000 or so distinct CDR3 sequences, under 9.5% seen once. Sequenced sample: blood. The source is an adult in good health.

The table lists this clonotype with many counts. The chain joins TRBV3-1 to TRBJ1-1; possible D gene TRBD1, 6 bases. Looked up from germline, CDR1 is LGHDT and CDR2 is YNNKEL (reference sequence). CDR3 size: 15 residues. V dropped 6 bases and J dropped 4 bases, with 18 bases sitting between them. This CDR3 is CASRGGASVSTEAFF. CDR3 DNA sequence: TGTGCCAGCAGGGGGGGGGCGTCGGTCAGCACTGAAGCTTTCTTT.

This clonotype has at least ten counts. This chain connects TRBV12-3 or TRBV12-4 to TRBJ1-1, with TRBD1 identical over 9 bases. The J segment lost 6 bases and the V segment lost 4 bases, leaving 6 bases of the junction unmatched. The CDR3 totals 14 residues. The DNA for the CDR3 is TGTGCCAGCAGTTACCAGGGACAGGGCCCTGAAGCTTTCTTT. Translating gives CASSYQGQGPEAFF.

This clonotype occurred many times. The rearrangement links TRBV7-2 to TRBJ2-3; D remains ambiguous. V was pared by 1 base and J by 11 bases, with 10 bases between. The CDR3 has 12 residues. Germline loops: CDR1 SGHTA, CDR2 FQGNSA. DNA of the CDR3: TGTGCCAGCAGCTTAGTGTTGGCAAGGCAGTATTTT. This sequence encodes CASSLVLARQYF. The full variable domain, rest sourced from reference TRBV7-2 and TRBJ2-3, is GAGVSQSPSNKVTEKGKDVELRCDPISGHTALYWYRQSLGQGLEFLIYFQGNSAPDKSGLPSDRFSAERTGGSVSTLTIQRTQQEDSAVYLCASSLVLARQYFGPGTRLTVL.

The sample holds a few counts of this clonotype. V gene TRBV7-2 combines with J gene TRBJ2-1; D might be TRBD2 (5 bases). Deletions cut 4 bases from V and 8 bases from J, with 15 bases between. The CDR3 extends over 14 amino acids. Germline V gene lookup returns CDR1 SGHTA and CDR2 FQGNSA. The CDR3 DNA is TGTGCCAGCAGCTCCTTGGGGAGTTGGCATGAGCAGTTCTTC. The encoded protein is CASSSLGSWHEQFF.

This clonotype appeared many times. The V and J genes are TRBV6-1 and TRBJ1-4; unclear D gene. The germline V gene has CDR1 MNHNS and CDR2 SASEGT. The CDR3 sequence is 15 residues long. Trimming cost V 5 bases and J 10 bases, with 20 bases left between them. CDR3: CASSLGRELAGKLFF. CDR3 in DNA: TGTGCCAGCAGTTTAGGGAGGGAGCTAGCAGGAAAACTGTTTTTT.

The rearrangement links TRBV6-5 to TRBJ2-1; the match to TRBD1 covers 7 bases. With V trimmed by 0 bases and J by 4 bases, 6 bases remained unmatched. The CDR3 runs to 16 residues. Germline CDR1 and CDR2: MNHEY and SVGAGI. CDR3 region: CASSYSMTGPYNEQFF. The DNA for the CDR3 is TGTGCCAGCAGTTACTCGATGACAGGGCCATACAATGAGCAGTTCTTC.

Many counts were recorded for this clonotype. The chain employs TRBV2 and TRBJ1-1, with TRBD1 matching 7 bases. The germline V gene encodes CDR1 SNHLY and CDR2 FYNNEI. Germline trimming cut 9 bases from V and 0 bases from J; bases unmatched to any gene: 13. The CDR3 extends over 16 amino acids. The CDR3 is CASGHGTAPLNTEAFF. Written as DNA, the CDR3 is TGTGCCAGTGGCCACGGGACAGCCCCCTTGAACACTGAAGCTTTCTTT.

This clonotype was seen repeatedly, ten times or more. The rearrangement uses TRBV6-5 and TRBJ2-7; D possibly corresponds to TRBD1 (5 bases). Germline CDR1 is MNHEY and CDR2 is SVGAGI. The CDR3 sequence is 15 residues long. V was trimmed by 0 bases and J by 3 bases, leaving 12 bases between them. The chain's CDR3 is CASSYSNEQDYEQYF. CDR3 sequence (DNA): TGTGCCAGCAGTTACTCTAACGAACAGGACTACGAGCAGTACTTC.

This clonotype has ten or more counts. CDR3 nucleotides: TGCGCCAGCAGCCACCTTGTGCCTAGCGGGAGAGGAGATACGCAGTATTTT. Its translation is CASSHLVPSGRGDTQYF. The gene calls are TRBV5-1 and TRBJ2-3; 10 bases line up with TRBD2. This CDR3 is built from 17 residues. V shed 4 bases, J shed 5 bases, and the junction held 13 bases outside the gene matches. In germline, CDR1 is SGHRS, CDR2 YFSETQ.

The chain is built from TRBV2 and TRBJ2-4; the D gene could be TRBD1 or TRBD2 (5 bases each). The CDR3 length is 16 residues. CDR1 SNHLY and CDR2 FYNNEI come from the germline V gene. V lost 5 bases and J lost 6, with 20 bases in between. CDR3 in amino acids: CASSKGDPSVPNIQYF. DNA of the CDR3: TGTGCCAGCAGTAAAGGGGACCCCTCGGTCCCAAACATTCAGTACTTC.

This clonotype was seen ten or more times. J is TRBJ2-3 and V is TRBV4-1, with 10 nucleotides matching TRBD1. CDR3 length: 16 residues. J lost 4 bases, V lost 5 bases, and 9 bases had no gene match. From germline, CDR1 is MGHRA and CDR2 YSYEKL. The CDR3 region has the DNA TGCGCCAGCAGCAAACGCCCCGGGACAGGGGCAGATACGCAGTATTTT. Translated: CASSKRPGTGADTQYF.

This clonotype appeared many times. The chain couples TRBV20-1 to TRBJ2-5, with 11 nucleotides matching TRBD2. The CDR3 covers 14 residues. The V gene end was trimmed by 1 base and the J gene end by 6 bases; junction bases not matched to a gene: 4. Germline CDR1 DFQATT, CDR2 SNEGSKA (reference sequence). The CDR3 sequence is CSARGLAGRQTQYF. CDR3 DNA sequence: TGCAGTGCTAGAGGACTAGCGGGAAGACAGACCCAGTACTTC.

This clonotype has more than one count but fewer than ten. DNA of the CDR3: TGTGCCAGCAGCTTCCTGGGCAGAAGCACAGATACGCAGTATTTT. Amino acids: CASSFLGRSTDTQYF. The chain joins TRBV5-4 to TRBJ2-3; D is undetermined. The germline V gene has CDR1 SGHNT and CDR2 YYREEE (reference sequence). The V end was cut by 2 bases, the J end by 0 bases, with 10 bases between. This CDR3 contains 15 residues.

This clonotype came up many times. The chain has TRBV9 and TRBJ2-5, with 7 nucleotides matching TRBD1. The CDR3 spans 15 residues. CDR1 and CDR2 (germline): SGDLS, YYNGEE. The junction had 9 bases not matched to a gene; V was cut back by 3 bases and J by 4 bases. The CDR3 sequence: CASSGGQAGGETQYF. CDR3 nucleotide sequence: TGTGCCAGCAGCGGAGGACAGGCAGGCGGAGAGACCCAGTACTTC.

The sample holds many counts of this clonotype. The chain recombines TRBV23-1 with TRBJ1-1; TRBD1 might be the D (5 bases). TRBV23-1 is filed as an ORF, its function uncertain. The CDR3 is 17 amino acids. Trimming shortened V by 1 base and J by 3 bases, and 18 bases separated the two germline ends. The CDR3 DNA is TGCGCCAGCAGTCAATACCTTCAGGGAGCCCGGGACACTGAAGCTTTCTTT. Translated, it gives CASSQYLQGARDTEAFF.

This clonotype was picked up many times. The J gene is TRBJ2-3, the V gene TRBV29-1; weak D call: TRBD2 (6 bases). V dropped 8 bases and J dropped 3 bases, with 18 bases sitting between them. Germline CDR1 reads SQVTM; CDR2 reads ANQGSEA. The CDR3 is 14 amino acids. CDR3 nucleotides: TGCAGCCCAGGTGGAGGGGTAGGAACAGATACGCAGTATTTT. It encodes CSPGGGVGTDTQYF.

This clonotype is categorized as medium-sized. This chain links TRBV12-3 or TRBV12-4 with TRBJ2-7; 9 bases match TRBD1. The CDR3 covers 15 residues. The trim removed 6 bases at V and 0 bases at J, leaving 6 bases unmatched. In DNA, the CDR3 is TGTGCCAGCAGCCCAGGACAGGGGAGCTCCTACGAGCAGTACGTC. Translated: CASSPGQGSSYEQYV.

Note on this clonotype: A much larger clone is a single base away; this may be a read error. The genes are TRBV11-1 and TRBJ2-6; 10 bases are shared with TRBD2. The germline gives CDR1 SGHAT, CDR2 FQDESV (reference sequence). CDR3 length equals 19 residues. V was clipped by 7 bases and J by 0 bases; unmatched bases: 12. CDR3 sequence reads: CASTVLLAGEYSGANVLTF. DNA of the CDR3: TGTGCCAGCACCGTCCTTCTAGCGGGGGAGTACTCTGGGGCCAACGTCCTGACTTTC.